In this sample, the clone carrying this TCR beta chain turned up many times. Its target is not known. The data are from a study of early T cells in non-severe SARS-CoV-2 infection. As for the study in general: Whole-blood bulk RNA, unsorted, was sequenced, and chains were unpaired. Whole-study findings and limits: Matching with VDJdb favored anti-spike CD8 responses (missing private and CD4 specificities).

The ends were cut back, 2 bases at V and 3 bases at J, with 10 bases in the middle. The CDR3 consists of 14 residues. Germline V lookup: CDR1 KGHSH, CDR2 LQKENI. In the library, individual cDNA molecules carried attached unique molecular identifiers. TCRdb called the 5' RACE reads again in MiXCR, with one record for every CDR3 protein. The data contain some 80,000 distinct CDR3 sequences, 4.5% to 6% of them singletons. The sequence came from an adult who was a healthcare worker with PCR-confirmed SARS-CoV-2 infection or an uninfected control (not recorded which). The chain carries TRBV18 and TRBJ2-5, with unresolved D. This specimen consisted of whole blood, obtained at baseline. Here the CDR3 DNA reads TGTGCCAGCTCACCAGGGCAAAACAAAGAGACCCAGTACTTC. Translated: CASSPGQNKETQYF.